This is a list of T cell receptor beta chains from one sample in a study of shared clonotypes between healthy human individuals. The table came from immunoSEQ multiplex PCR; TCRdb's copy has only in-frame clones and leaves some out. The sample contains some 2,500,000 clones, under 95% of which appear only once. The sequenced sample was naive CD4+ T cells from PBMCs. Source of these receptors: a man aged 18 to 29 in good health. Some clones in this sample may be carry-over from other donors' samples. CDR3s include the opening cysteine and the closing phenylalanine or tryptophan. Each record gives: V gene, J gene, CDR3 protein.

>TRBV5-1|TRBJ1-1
CASSSQPRTYYENTEAFF
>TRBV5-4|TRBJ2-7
CASSLYVTSYEQYF
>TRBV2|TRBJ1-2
CASIPGLSSYGYTF
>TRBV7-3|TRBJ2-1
CASSLDGGRWYEQFF
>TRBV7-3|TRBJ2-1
CASTSGTGGHNEQFF
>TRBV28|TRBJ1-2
CASSLEGTLLRGYTF
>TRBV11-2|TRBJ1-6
CASRQGYNSPLHF
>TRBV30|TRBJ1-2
CAWTESTHGYTF
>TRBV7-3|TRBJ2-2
CASSLVSGYTGELFF
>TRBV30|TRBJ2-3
CAWSFGPGGIDTQYF